This T cell receptor (beta chain) appears in the sequencing data of a study of cytomegalovirus exposure and HLA in healthy donors. Findings of the study overall: Most TCR beta V segments were productive about 90% or about 30% of the time in an earlier analysis. Immune exposure was documented only through CMV serostatus.

Germline V gene data show CDR1 as SGHRS and CDR2 as YFSETQ. The ends were cut back, 4 bases at V and 5 bases at J, with 15 bases in the middle. The CDR3 consists of 14 residues. To note about this clone: Its antigen remains unidentified.

Use of 60 Vbeta and 13 Jbeta primers characterized the PCR. Profiling relied on immunoSEQ multiplex PCR, and the TCRdb table lists in-frame clones only, not all of them. Recorded here are tens of thousands of clones; the top ten clones represent approximately 16%. This TCR was sampled from a boy younger than 18 in good health and CMV-seronegative. The chain has TRBV5-1 and TRBJ2-5, with a possible D match to TRBD1 (6 bases). Sequencing used PBMCs. The CDR3 bases are TGCGCCAGCAGCCCGGCAGGGGTTTTCGAGACCCAGTACTTC. Translation gives CASSPAGVFETQYF.